Each of the 14 T cell receptor beta chains below was sequenced from the same sample in a study of CD8 T cells in ankylosing spondylitis. MiXCR, run by TCRdb on the 5' RACE reads, gives a single entry per CDR3 protein. The sample includes about 160,000 distinct CDR3 sequences, approximately 16% of them seen just once. Sequenced sample: blood, either unsorted or a sorted T cell fraction (not recorded which). All receptors come from a male donor with ankylosing spondylitis or in good health (not recorded which).

The J gene is TRBJ2-7, the V gene TRBV7-8; D is possibly TRBD2 (5 bases). The CDR3 is made up of 12 amino acids. The germline V gene encodes CDR1 SGHVS and CDR2 FQNEAQ. The V end lost 4 bases, the J end lost 6 bases, and 10 bases lay between the germline ends. CDR3 nucleotide sequence: TGTGCCAGCAGCTCAACCCTAGCCGAGCAGTACTTC. This sequence encodes CASSSTLAEQYF. The complete variable domain, with remaining parts taken from reference TRBV7-8 and TRBJ2-7, reads GAGVSQSPRYKVAKRGQDVALRCDPISGHVSLFWYQQALGQGPEFLTYFQNEAQLDKSGLPSDRFFAERPEGSVSTLKIQRTQQEDSAVYLCASSSTLAEQYFGPGTRLTVT.

V usage is TRBV29-1 and J usage is TRBJ2-1; TRBD2 is a possible D gene (7 bases). V was shortened by 6 bases and J by 9 bases, with 12 bases between the two germline ends. CDR1 and CDR2 (germline): SQVTM, ANQGSEA. This CDR3 is 11 amino acids long. The CDR3 protein is CSVGASGEQFF. The CDR3 coding sequence is TGCAGCGTGGGGGCTAGCGGTGAGCAGTTCTTC.

This clonotype turned up a few times. The chain carries TRBV10-2 and TRBJ2-3, with 10 bases lining up with TRBD2. This CDR3 is built from 15 residues. CDR1 and CDR2 from the germline V gene are WSHSY and SAAADI. Trimming took 1 base from V and 6 from J; bases not matched to a gene: 4. The CDR3 reads CASSEWLAGVDTQYF. The CDR3 DNA reads as TGCGCCAGCAGTGAGTGGCTAGCGGGAGTGGATACGCAGTATTTT.

The table lists this clonotype with many counts. The chain combines TRBV2 with TRBJ2-1; a possible D gene is TRBD2 (5 bases). The germline V gene encodes CDR1 SNHLY and CDR2 FYNNEI. The CDR3 is 12 amino acids. V lost 7 bases, J lost 3 bases, and 7 bases lay in between. For the CDR3, the DNA is TGTGCCAGCAATCGGGGCTACAATGAGCAGTTCTTC. Amino acids: CASNRGYNEQFF.

The J gene is TRBJ2-6, the V gene TRBV10-3; 13 bases map to TRBD2. CDR1 is ENHRY, CDR2 SYGVKD, per germline. This CDR3 is 16 amino acids long. The trim removed 8 bases at V and 4 bases at J, leaving 5 bases unmatched. As DNA, the CDR3 is TGTGCCATCCGACTAGCGGGGGGCTTGGGGGCCAACGTCCTGACTTTC. Protein sequence: CAIRLAGGLGANVLTF.

In this sample, this clonotype turned up many times. The rearrangement uses TRBV24-1 and TRBJ2-7; no definite D call. The CDR3 is 15 residues long. Trimming stripped 2 bases from V and 1 base from J, with 11 bases between. Germline lookup yields CDR1 KGHDR and CDR2 SFDVKD. The CDR3, as DNA: TGTGCCACCAGTGATTCTTACGGCGCGTCCTACGAGCAGTACTTC. Translating gives CATSDSYGASYEQYF.

V is TRBV5-1 and J is TRBJ2-5; 7 positions match TRBD1. The V and J ends lost 4 bases and 1 base, in that order; junction bases with no gene match: 4. The length of the CDR3 is 14 residues. The germline CDR1 and CDR2 sequences are SGHRS and YFSETQ. The CDR3 here is CASSTGQVQETQYF. The CDR3 bases are TGCGCCAGCAGCACCGGACAGGTCCAAGAGACCCAGTACTTC.

This clonotype was observed a few times. The gene calls are TRBV28 and TRBJ1-4; possibly TRBD1 for D (6 bases). CDR1 is MDHEN and CDR2 is SYDVKM in the germline V gene. The V gene lost 2 bases and the J gene lost 6 bases, with 13 bases spanning the gap. The CDR3 runs to 15 residues. The CDR3 bases are TGTGCCAGCAGTTTAAGGCCAGGGGAGTATGAAAAACTGTTTTTT. Amino acid sequence: CASSLRPGEYEKLFF. The full variable domain, in which reference TRBV28 and TRBJ1-4 provide the parts outside the CDR3, is DVKVTQSSRYLVKRTGEKVFLECVQDMDHENMFWYRQDPGLGLRLIYFSYDVKMKEKGDIPEGYSVSREKKERFSLILESASTNQTSMYLCASSLRPGEYEKLFFGSGTQLSVL.

This clonotype has only a few counts. An end of the junction differs from the germline gene, which may be a read error. The genes are TRBV6-1 and TRBJ1-4; the D is unclear. In germline, CDR1 is MNHNS, CDR2 SASEGT. This CDR3 region has 13 residues. The CDR3 loop is CASSENGQSGHLF. As DNA, the CDR3 is TGTGCCAGCAGTGAAAACGGGCAGTCGGGCCATCTTTTT.

This clonotype was counted between two and nine times. A much larger clone lies one base from this, so it may be a read error. V is TRBV27 and J is TRBJ1-2; no firm D call. The germline V gene has CDR1 MNHEY and CDR2 SMNVEV (reference sequence). The CDR3 spans 13 residues. DNA of the CDR3: TGTGCCAGCAGGCCCACCGCGGACTATGGCCACACCTTC. Translating gives CASRPTADYGHTF.

The gene calls are TRBV29-1 and TRBJ2-1, with TRBD1 matching 7 bases. The germline V gene has CDR1 SQVTM and CDR2 ANQGSEA. V was clipped by 6 bases and J by 6 bases; unmatched bases: 8. The CDR3 spans 13 residues. DNA for the CDR3: TGCAGCGTCCTGACAGGGAAGGGCAATGAGCAGTTCTTC. This translates into CSVLTGKGNEQFF.

This clonotype has at least ten counts. The rearrangement joins TRBV10-3 to TRBJ2-7; D is possibly TRBD2 (5 bases). V was pared by 1 base and J by 0 bases, with 7 bases between. Germline V CDR1 and CDR2: ENHRY, SYGVKD. This CDR3 spans 14 amino acids. This chain's CDR3 is CAISEFRGSYEQYF. The DNA of the CDR3 is TGTGCCATCAGTGAGTTCCGGGGCTCCTACGAGCAGTACTTC.

This clonotype was recorded at least ten times. V gene TRBV5-1 combines with J gene TRBJ2-2; possibly TRBD1 or TRBD2 for D (5 bases each). This CDR3 is built from 16 residues. V lost 7 bases and J 0 bases, leaving 16 bases between the germline ends. Germline values: CDR1 SGHRS, CDR2 YFSETQ. This CDR3 is CASAGLGRTNTGELFF. CDR3 sequence (DNA): TGCGCCAGCGCTGGGTTGGGACGGACGAACACCGGGGAGCTGTTTTTT.

The V and J genes are TRBV4-1 and TRBJ1-2; 9 nucleotides align to TRBD1. CDR1 and CDR2 (germline): MGHRA, YSYEKL. V shed 1 base and J 8 bases; nucleotides not matched to a gene: 23. This CDR3 comprises 20 residues. The CDR3 nucleotides read TGCGCCAGCAGCCAAGCGGCTCCTCAGGCCGGGGGACAGGGCTTGAGAGGCTACACCTTC. Its translation: CASSQAAPQAGGQGLRGYTF.